Shown below are 29 T cell receptor beta chains from a single sample sequenced in a study of T cells in Graves' hyperthyroidism and ophthalmopathy. Template material for amplifying TCR beta CDR3 regions consisted of RNA transcripts. First-round RT-PCR with HTBI primers amplified the TCR CDR3 region. TCRdb fed the multiplex PCR reads into MiXCR, producing one record per CDR3 protein. The top ten clones hold roughly 35% of a sample with some 340,000 distinct CDR3 sequences, approximately 14% of them seen once. The sequenced sample consisted of blood. The receptors were gathered from a woman aged 40 to 50 with Graves' ophthalmopathy.

At least ten counts were recorded for this clonotype. The chain carries TRBV6-2 or TRBV6-3 and TRBJ2-3; D is possibly TRBD1 (5 bases). With 5 bases removed from V and 2 bases from J, the gap between germline ends came to 8 bases. Germline CDR1 is MNHEY and CDR2 is SVGEGT. The CDR3 covers 13 residues. The CDR3 coding sequence is TGTGCCAGCAGTAGACAGCACACAGATACGCAGTATTTT. This sequence encodes CASSRQHTDTQYF.

This clonotype has at least ten counts. This chain joins TRBV29-1 and TRBJ1-3; TRBD1 matches 7 bases. CDR3 size: 15 residues. Trimming took 0 bases from V and 9 from J; bases not matched to a gene: 11. Germline lookup yields CDR1 SQVTM and CDR2 ANQGSEA. The DNA for the CDR3 is TGCAGCGTTGAAGACATCCGGGACAGTGATATCACCATATATTTT. As protein: CSVEDIRDSDITIYF.

In its sample, this clonotype was seen many times. The chain is built from TRBV10-2 and TRBJ1-4; D perhaps matches TRBD1 (5 bases). Between the trimmed V and J ends, which lost 2 bases and 5 bases, there was a span of 9 bases. This CDR3 has 14 amino acids. CDR1 WSHSY and CDR2 SAAADI come from the germline V gene. The CDR3 sequence: CASSEGGENEKLFF. CDR3 sequence (DNA): TGCGCCAGCAGTGAGGGGGGGGAGAATGAAAAACTGTTTTTT.

This clonotype appeared many times. This sequence joins TRBV12-3 or TRBV12-4 and TRBJ2-7, with 8 bases aligning to TRBD1. V was clipped by 4 bases and J by 0 bases; unmatched bases: 2. The CDR3 is 14 residues long. CDR3 amino acids: CASSWTGNSYEQYF. The CDR3 nucleotides read TGTGCCAGCAGTTGGACAGGGAACTCCTACGAGCAGTACTTC.

The rearrangement links TRBV7-3 to TRBJ2-1; D is tentatively TRBD1 or TRBD2 (6 bases each). The CDR3 is 12 amino acids. V lost 3 bases and J lost 10, with 10 bases in between. Germline V gene data show CDR1 as SGHTA and CDR2 as FQGTGA. In nucleotides, the CDR3 is TGTGCCAGCAGCTTGACGGGGGCGGAGCAGTTCTTC. Residues: CASSLTGAEQFF.

This clonotype was seen repeatedly, ten times or more. The rearrangement uses TRBV2 and TRBJ1-3, with 9 positions matching TRBD1. With V trimmed by 2 bases and J by 2 bases, 1 base remained unmatched. Germline values: CDR1 SNHLY, CDR2 FYNNEI. This CDR3 region has 15 residues. The CDR3 sequence: CASSERTGAGNTIYF. The DNA of the CDR3 is TGTGCCAGCAGTGAACGGACAGGGGCTGGAAACACCATATATTTT.

The chain has TRBV29-1 and TRBJ1-2; D perhaps matches TRBD1 (6 bases). CDR1 and CDR2 from the germline V gene are SQVTM and ANQGSEA. The V end was cut by 2 bases, the J end by 4 bases, with 17 bases between. The length of the CDR3 is 15 residues. CDR3 sequence reads: CSVEPYSQGGYGYTF. CDR3 DNA sequence: TGCAGCGTTGAACCTTACTCACAGGGTGGCTATGGCTACACCTTC.

This clonotype has a count of ten or more. The rearrangement uses TRBV7-9 and TRBJ2-3, with 9 bases identical to TRBD1. CDR3 size: 15 residues. Unmatched junction bases numbered 5, after V lost 5 bases and J lost 2 bases. CDR1 and CDR2 (germline): SEHNR, FQNEAQ (reference sequence). For the CDR3, the DNA is TGTGCCAGCAGCCCTGGACAGGGGATCACAGATACGCAGTATTTT. Protein: CASSPGQGITDTQYF.

Details on this clonotype: A much larger clonotype is one base distant, so this may be a read error. The V call is TRBV20-1, the J call TRBJ2-3; D gene uncertain. Germline-derived CDR1 and CDR2 are DFQATT and SNEGSKA (reference sequence). This CDR3 contains 15 residues. With 3 bases removed from V and 0 bases from J, the gap between germline ends came to 13 bases. The DNA of the CDR3 is TGCAGTGCTAGTCTTCTCTCTTCTAGCACAGATACGCAGTATTTT. This translates into CSASLLSSSTDTQYF.

This clonotype was counted a few times. The gene calls are TRBV29-1 and TRBJ1-6; D is unclear. Per germline, CDR1 SQVTM and CDR2 ANQGSEA. This CDR3 comprises 11 residues. Trimming removed 4 bases from V and 8 bases from J, with 6 bases in between. CDR3 DNA: TGCAGCGTTGGGGTGGATTCACCCCTCCACTTT. Its translation is CSVGVDSPLHF.

This chain links TRBV11-3 with TRBJ2-1; D unclear. Germline V lookup: CDR1 SGHNT, CDR2 YENEEA. The CDR3 runs 20 residues. V lost 1 base, J lost 0 bases, and 22 bases lay in between. CDR3 residues: CASSLVGPEYVESSYNEQFF. CDR3 in DNA: TGTGCCAGCAGCTTAGTCGGCCCCGAGTACGTGGAAAGCTCCTACAATGAGCAGTTCTTC.

This clonotype was recorded at least ten times. This rearrangement joins TRBV20-1 to TRBJ2-1, with TRBD2 matching over 13 bases. The CDR3 loop spans 14 amino acids. CDR1 and CDR2 from the germline V gene are DFQATT and SNEGSKA (reference sequence). The ends lost 6 bases at V and 9 bases at J; junction bases unmatched: 8. CDR3 in amino acids: CSAKGTSGNGEQFF. The CDR3 coding sequence is TGCAGTGCAAAGGGGACTAGCGGGAATGGTGAGCAGTTCTTC.

The chain links TRBV4-2 to TRBJ2-3; no clear D. The CDR3 loop spans 14 amino acids. The germline CDR1 and CDR2 sequences are LGHNA and YNFKEQ. Trimming left V 0 bases short and J 2 bases short, with 6 bases between. CDR3 coding DNA: TGTGCCAGCAGCCAAGAGTCGCCCACAGATACGCAGTATTTT. Its protein is CASSQESPTDTQYF.

This clonotype was seen a handful of times. The gene calls are TRBV11-2 and TRBJ1-6; D is ambiguous. V lost 7 bases and J 2 bases, leaving 15 bases between the germline ends. The germline CDR1 and CDR2 sequences are SGHAT and FQNNGV. The CDR3 contains 16 residues. The CDR3: CASTPWVPAYNSPLHF. The CDR3 coding sequence is TGTGCCAGCACCCCTTGGGTCCCAGCCTATAATTCACCCCTCCACTTT.

This clonotype was detected only a few times. The rearrangement joins TRBV20-1 to TRBJ2-7; tentative D call: TRBD1 (7 bases). V lost 6 bases, J lost 0 bases, and 12 bases lay in between. This CDR3 contains 13 residues. Germline V CDR1 and CDR2: DFQATT, SNEGSKA (reference sequence). CDR3 nucleotide sequence: TGCAGTGCCCAGGGGGGCAACTCCTACGAGCAGTACTTC. Protein sequence: CSAQGGNSYEQYF.

This clonotype was counted many times. This chain uses TRBV12-3 or TRBV12-4 with TRBJ2-7; possibly TRBD2 for D (5 bases). The V end was cut by 6 bases, the J end by 2 bases, with 14 bases between. The CDR3 sequence is 14 residues long. Here the CDR3 DNA reads TGTGCCAGCAGCCGGCTGTTCGGGACCTACGAGCAGTACTTC. Its translation: CASSRLFGTYEQYF.

This clonotype was detected a few times. A much larger clone lies one base from this, so it may be a read error. The rearrangement links TRBV27 to TRBJ1-1, with D possibly matching TRBD1 (6 bases). CDR3 length equals 13 residues. Trimming took 4 bases from V and 3 from J, leaving 9 bases between them. CDR1 MNHEY and CDR2 SMNVEV come from the germline V gene (reference sequence). The CDR3 region is CASSYGQHTEAFF. The CDR3 region has the DNA TGTGCCAGCAGTTACGGACAGCACACTGAAGCTTTCTTT.

In its sample, this clonotype was seen once. The chain recombines TRBV20-1 with TRBJ2-2, with D tentatively TRBD2 (6 bases). The germline V and J ends were trimmed by 6 bases and 4 bases, with 15 bases remaining between them. Germline V gene sequence: CDR1 DFQATT, CDR2 SNEGSKA (reference sequence). The CDR3 consists of 14 residues. In DNA, the CDR3 is TGCAGTGCCGCAGGCGGGAAGGGCACCGGGGAGCTGTTTTTT. Encoded protein: CSAAGGKGTGELFF.

This clonotype has just a few counts. The V gene is TRBV7-9, the J gene TRBJ2-2; D is undetermined. The germline CDR1 and CDR2 sequences are SEHNR and FQNEAQ (reference sequence). There are 15 residues in the CDR3. V was pared by 4 bases and J by 1 base, with 10 bases between. The chain's CDR3 is CASSSWGLNTGELFF. For the CDR3, the DNA is TGTGCCAGCAGCTCCTGGGGATTGAACACCGGGGAGCTGTTTTTT. Supplemented by reference TRBV7-9 and TRBJ2-2, the full variable domain reads DTGVSQNPRHKITKRGQNVTFRCDPISEHNRLYWYRQTLGQGPEFLTYFQNEAQLEKSRLLSDRFSAERPKGSFSTLEIQRTEQGDSAMYLCASSSWGLNTGELFFGEGSRLTVL.

The rearrangement uses TRBV6-1 and TRBJ2-7; D remains unclear. Trimming removed 3 bases from V and 6 bases from J, with 12 bases in between. CDR1 is MNHNS, CDR2 SASEGT, per germline. The CDR3 sequence is 13 residues long. Here the CDR3 reads CASSDGYSSEQYF. The CDR3 bases are TGTGCCAGCAGTGATGGGTATTCTAGCGAGCAGTACTTC.

This clonotype has a count of ten or more. The chain joins TRBV18 to TRBJ1-1; D gene uncertain. Germline CDR1 reads KGHSH; CDR2 reads LQKENI. Between the trimmed V and J ends, which lost 6 bases and 3 bases, there was a span of 14 bases. The CDR3 spans 14 residues. DNA of the CDR3: TGTGCCAGCTCTGGAAAGAGGTTCGACACTGAAGCTTTCTTT. Translated, it gives CASSGKRFDTEAFF.

This clonotype was found many times. V and J are TRBV7-9 and TRBJ2-1, with 7 bases that match TRBD2. Losses at the gene ends were 6 bases for V and 3 bases for J; bases not matched to a gene: 5. The germline CDR1 and CDR2 sequences are SEHNR and FQNEAQ (reference sequence). This CDR3 has 14 residues. Here the CDR3 reads CASRPRGGYNEQFF. The CDR3 DNA reads as TGTGCCAGCAGGCCCCGCGGGGGCTACAATGAGCAGTTCTTC.

The chain is built from TRBV7-9 and TRBJ2-2; D ambiguous. V was clipped by 3 bases and J by 4 bases, with 9 bases between them. Germline V gene data show CDR1 as SEHNR and CDR2 as FQNEAQ (reference sequence). The CDR3 covers 14 residues. The CDR3 protein is CASSLGMVTGELFF. The CDR3 DNA follows: TGTGCCAGCAGCTTGGGGATGGTCACCGGGGAGCTGTTTTTT.

This clonotype was counted only a few times. This chain joins TRBV7-8 and TRBJ2-5; D might be TRBD2 (5 bases). Trimming removed 5 bases at V and 4 bases at J, with 14 bases between. The germline CDR1 and CDR2 sequences are SGHVS and FQNEAQ. The CDR3 consists of 14 residues. The CDR3 is CASSGDGVPETQYF. Written as DNA, the CDR3 is TGTGCCAGCAGCGGAGACGGGGTGCCAGAGACCCAGTACTTC.

V and J are TRBV27 and TRBJ1-2; D remains unclear. In germline, CDR1 is MNHEY, CDR2 SMNVEV (reference sequence). CDR3 length: 15 amino acids. Trimming cost V 4 bases and J 5 bases, with 17 bases left between them. The CDR3 loop reads CASSSPIAWLYGYTF. CDR3 nucleotides: TGTGCCAGCAGTTCCCCCATAGCTTGGTTGTATGGCTACACCTTC.

This clonotype came up a few times. The chain recombines TRBV7-9 with TRBJ1-1; D ambiguous. Trimming removed 5 bases from V and 3 bases from J, with 16 bases in between. This CDR3 is 15 amino acids long. CDR1 is SEHNR, CDR2 FQNEAQ, per germline (reference sequence). The CDR3 is CASSGFGTGDTEAFF. The CDR3 bases are TGTGCCAGCAGCGGTTTCGGTACTGGGGACACTGAAGCTTTCTTT.

In this sample, this clonotype turned up many times. This chain connects TRBV29-1 to TRBJ1-2; D remains unclear. V was shortened by 4 bases and J by 4 bases, with 7 bases between the two germline ends. The CDR3 is made up of 11 amino acids. The germline CDR1 and CDR2 sequences are SQVTM and ANQGSEA. CDR3 nucleotide sequence: TGCAGCGTTGTACGGACCTATGGCTACACCTTC. This gives the protein CSVVRTYGYTF.

The table lists this clonotype with a few counts. The V and J genes are TRBV3-1 and TRBJ2-7; 9 bases agree with TRBD1. This CDR3 has 17 amino acids. V shed 0 bases, J shed 3 bases, and the junction held 9 bases outside the gene matches. The germline gives CDR1 LGHDT, CDR2 YNNKEL (reference sequence). Written as DNA, the CDR3 is TGTGCCAGCAGCCAAGATCGGGGGACAGGGAAATTCTACGAGCAGTACTTC. Protein sequence: CASSQDRGTGKFYEQYF.

This clonotype was observed many times. This chain links TRBV6-1 with TRBJ2-1, with 10 bases fitting TRBD2. The length of the CDR3 is 15 residues. After removal of 6 bases from V and 11 bases from J, the junction contained 13 bases not matched to a gene. Germline V gene lookup returns CDR1 MNHNS and CDR2 SASEGT. The CDR3: CASSYTPGLATQQFF. The CDR3 region has the DNA TGTGCCAGCAGCTACACACCGGGACTAGCGACTCAGCAGTTCTTC.